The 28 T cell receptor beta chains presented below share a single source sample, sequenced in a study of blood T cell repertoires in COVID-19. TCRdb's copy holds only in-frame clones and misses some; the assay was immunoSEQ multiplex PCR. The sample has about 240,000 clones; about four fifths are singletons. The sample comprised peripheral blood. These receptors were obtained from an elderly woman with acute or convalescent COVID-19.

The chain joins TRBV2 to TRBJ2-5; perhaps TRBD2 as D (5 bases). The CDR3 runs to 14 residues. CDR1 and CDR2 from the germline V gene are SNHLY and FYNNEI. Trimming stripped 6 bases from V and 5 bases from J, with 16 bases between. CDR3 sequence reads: CASSDRLRAETQYF. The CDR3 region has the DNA TGTGCCAGCAGCGATCGACTGCGGGCTGAGACCCAGTACTTC.

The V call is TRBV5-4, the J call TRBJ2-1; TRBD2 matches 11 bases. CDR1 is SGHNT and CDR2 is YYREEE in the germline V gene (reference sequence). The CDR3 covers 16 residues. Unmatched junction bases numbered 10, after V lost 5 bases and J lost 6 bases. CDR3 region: CASSPFSGGAVNEQFF. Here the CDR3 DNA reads TGTGCCAGCAGTCCCTTTAGCGGGGGGGCCGTCAATGAGCAGTTCTTC.

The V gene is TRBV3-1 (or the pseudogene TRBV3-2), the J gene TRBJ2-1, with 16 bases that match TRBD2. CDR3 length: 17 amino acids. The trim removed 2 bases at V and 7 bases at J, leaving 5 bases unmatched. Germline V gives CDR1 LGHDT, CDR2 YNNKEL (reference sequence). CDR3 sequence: CASSQRGLAGGMNEQFF. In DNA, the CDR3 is TGTGCCAGCAGCCAAAGGGGACTAGCGGGGGGGATGAATGAGCAGTTCTTC.

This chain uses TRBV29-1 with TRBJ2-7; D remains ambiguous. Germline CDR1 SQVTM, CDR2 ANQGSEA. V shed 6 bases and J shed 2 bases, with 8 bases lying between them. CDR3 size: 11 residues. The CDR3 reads CSVKTAYEQYF. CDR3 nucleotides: TGCAGCGTGAAAACGGCCTACGAGCAGTACTTC.

The CDR3 is CASSLDRPTQYF. The CDR3 DNA follows: TGTGCCAGCAGCTTAGACAGACCGACCCAGTACTTC. The chain joins TRBV7-9 to TRBJ2-5; D ambiguous. The germline V gene encodes CDR1 SEHNR and CDR2 FQNEAQ (reference sequence). The CDR3 sequence is 12 residues long. The V end lost 1 base, the J end lost 7 bases, and 7 bases lay between the germline ends.

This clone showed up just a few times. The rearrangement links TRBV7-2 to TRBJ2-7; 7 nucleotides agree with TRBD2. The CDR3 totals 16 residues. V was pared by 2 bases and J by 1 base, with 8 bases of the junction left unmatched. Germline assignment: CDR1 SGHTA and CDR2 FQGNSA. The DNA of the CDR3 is TGTGCCAGCAGCTTACGGGCCAGCGGGGATTCCTACGAGCAGTACTTC. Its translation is CASSLRASGDSYEQYF.

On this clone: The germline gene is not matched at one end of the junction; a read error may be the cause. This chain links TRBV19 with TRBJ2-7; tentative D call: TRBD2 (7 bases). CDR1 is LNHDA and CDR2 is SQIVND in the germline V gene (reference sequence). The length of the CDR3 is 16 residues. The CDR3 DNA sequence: TGTGCCAGTAGCAGAGGCGGGGGCCTAAGCTCCTATGAGCAGTACTTC. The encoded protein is CASSRGGGLSSYEQYF.

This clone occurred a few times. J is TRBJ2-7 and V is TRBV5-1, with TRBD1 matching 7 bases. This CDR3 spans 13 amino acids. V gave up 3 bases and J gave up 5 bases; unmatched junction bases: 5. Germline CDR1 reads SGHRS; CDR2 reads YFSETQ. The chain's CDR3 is CASSSGQTDEQYF. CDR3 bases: TGCGCCAGCAGCTCGGGACAGACCGACGAGCAGTACTTC.

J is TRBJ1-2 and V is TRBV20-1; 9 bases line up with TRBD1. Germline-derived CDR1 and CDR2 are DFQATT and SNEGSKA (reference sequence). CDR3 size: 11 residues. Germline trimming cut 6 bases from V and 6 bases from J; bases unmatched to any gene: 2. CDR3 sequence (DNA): TGCAGTGCCCGGACAGGGGATGGCTACACCTTC. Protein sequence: CSARTGDGYTF.

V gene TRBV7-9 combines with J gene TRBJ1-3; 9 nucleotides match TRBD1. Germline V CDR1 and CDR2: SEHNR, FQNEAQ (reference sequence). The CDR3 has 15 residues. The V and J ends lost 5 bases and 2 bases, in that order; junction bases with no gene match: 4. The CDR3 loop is CASSPRTGAGNTIYF. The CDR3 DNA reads TGTGCCAGCAGCCCAAGGACAGGGGCTGGAAACACCATATATTTT.

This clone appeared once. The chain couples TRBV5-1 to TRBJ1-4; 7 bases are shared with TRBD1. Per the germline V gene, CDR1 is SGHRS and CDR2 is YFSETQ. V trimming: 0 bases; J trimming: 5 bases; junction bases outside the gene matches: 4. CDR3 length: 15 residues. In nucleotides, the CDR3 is TGCGCCAGCAGCTTGGTAGGGGGCGCAAATGAAAAACTGTTTTTT. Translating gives CASSLVGGANEKLFF.

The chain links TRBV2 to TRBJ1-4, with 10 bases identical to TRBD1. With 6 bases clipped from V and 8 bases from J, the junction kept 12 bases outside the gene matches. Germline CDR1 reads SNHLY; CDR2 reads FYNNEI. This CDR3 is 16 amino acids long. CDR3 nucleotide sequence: TGTGCCAGCAGCGATATGACCGGGACAGGGGCGGAAAAACTGTTTTTT. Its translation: CASSDMTGTGAEKLFF.

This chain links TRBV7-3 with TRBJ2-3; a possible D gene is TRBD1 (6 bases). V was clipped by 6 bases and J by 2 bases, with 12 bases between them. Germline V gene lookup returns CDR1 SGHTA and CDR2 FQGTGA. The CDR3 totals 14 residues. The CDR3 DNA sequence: TGTGCCAGCAGTAAGGGACAATTCACAGATACGCAGTATTTT. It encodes CASSKGQFTDTQYF. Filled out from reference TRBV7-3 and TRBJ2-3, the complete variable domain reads GAGVSQTPSNKVTEKGKYVELRCDPISGHTALYWYRQSLGQGPEFLIYFQGTGAADDSGLPNDRFFAVRPEGSVSTLKIQRTERGDSAVYLCASSKGQFTDTQYFGPGTRLTVL.

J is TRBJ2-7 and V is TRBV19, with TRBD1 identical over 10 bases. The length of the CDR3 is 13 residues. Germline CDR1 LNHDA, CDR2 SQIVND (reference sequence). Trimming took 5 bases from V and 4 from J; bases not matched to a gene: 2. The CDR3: CASSRTGGYEQYF. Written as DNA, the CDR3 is TGTGCCAGTAGTCGGACAGGGGGATACGAGCAGTACTTC.

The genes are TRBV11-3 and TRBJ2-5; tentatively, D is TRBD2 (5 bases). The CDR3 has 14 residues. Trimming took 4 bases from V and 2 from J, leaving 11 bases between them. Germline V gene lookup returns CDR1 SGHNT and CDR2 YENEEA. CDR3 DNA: TGTGCCAGCAGCTCTGAGGGCACTCAAGAGACCCAGTACTTC. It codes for CASSSEGTQETQYF. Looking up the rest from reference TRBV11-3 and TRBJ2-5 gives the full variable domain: EAGVVQSPRYKIIEKKQPVAFWCNPISGHNTLYWYLQNLGQGPELLIRYENEEAVDDSQLPKDRFSAERLKGVDSTLKIQPAELGDSAVYLCASSSEGTQETQYFGPGTRLLVL.

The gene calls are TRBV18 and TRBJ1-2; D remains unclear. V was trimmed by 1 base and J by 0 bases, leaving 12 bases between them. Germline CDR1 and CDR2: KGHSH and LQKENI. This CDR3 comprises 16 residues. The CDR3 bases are TGTGCCAGCTCACCACTGGCCAGCGAAGCTAACTATGGCTACACCTTC. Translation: CASSPLASEANYGYTF. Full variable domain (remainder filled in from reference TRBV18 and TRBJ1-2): NAGVMQNPRHLVRRRGQEARLRCSPMKGHSHVYWYRQLPEEGLKFMVYLQKENIIDESGMPKERFSAEFPKEGPSILRIQQVVRGDSAAYFCASSPLASEANYGYTFGSGTRLTVV.

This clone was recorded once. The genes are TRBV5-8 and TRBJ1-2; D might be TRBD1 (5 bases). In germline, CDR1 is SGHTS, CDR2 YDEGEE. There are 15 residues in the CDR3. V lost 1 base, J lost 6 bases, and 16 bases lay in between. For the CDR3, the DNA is TGTGCCAGCAGCTTGCATGCGACAGTTAATAATGGCTACACCTTC. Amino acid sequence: CASSLHATVNNGYTF.

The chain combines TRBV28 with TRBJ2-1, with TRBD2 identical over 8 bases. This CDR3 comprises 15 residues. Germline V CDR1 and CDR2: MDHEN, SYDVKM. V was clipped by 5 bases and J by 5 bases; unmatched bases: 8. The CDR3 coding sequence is TGTGCCAGCAGTATAAGCGGGGGCCTCGACAATGAGCAGTTCTTC. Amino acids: CASSISGGLDNEQFF.

CDR3 nucleotides: TGTGCCAGCAGCGCCCCGAATAGCGGAGGCAATGAGCAGTTCTTC. Translation gives CASSAPNSGGNEQFF. The rearrangement joins TRBV9 to TRBJ2-1; weak D call: TRBD2 (6 bases). Between the trimmed V and J ends, which lost 3 bases and 6 bases, there was a span of 16 bases. CDR3 length: 15 residues. Germline assignment: CDR1 SGDLS and CDR2 YYNGEE.

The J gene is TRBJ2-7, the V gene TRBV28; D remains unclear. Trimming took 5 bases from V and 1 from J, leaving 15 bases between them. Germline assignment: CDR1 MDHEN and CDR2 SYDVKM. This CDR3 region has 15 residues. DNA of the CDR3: TGTGCCAGCAGTCCTGTGAGCGTAGCATCCTACGAGCAGTACTTC. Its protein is CASSPVSVASYEQYF. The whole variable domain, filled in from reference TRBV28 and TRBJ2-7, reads DVKVTQSSRYLVKRTGEKVFLECVQDMDHENMFWYRQDPGLGLRLIYFSYDVKMKEKGDIPEGYSVSREKKERFSLILESASTNQTSMYLCASSPVSVASYEQYFGPGTRLTVT.

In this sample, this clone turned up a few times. The CDR3, as DNA: TGCGCCAGCAGCCAAGGACAGGGATTCTATAATTCACCCCTCCACTTT. Protein product: CASSQGQGFYNSPLHF. The rearrangement joins TRBV4-1 to TRBJ1-6; 7 bases map to TRBD1. V lost 1 base and J lost 3; bases outside the gene matches: 3. Germline V lookup: CDR1 MGHRA, CDR2 YSYEKL. This CDR3 has 16 amino acids.

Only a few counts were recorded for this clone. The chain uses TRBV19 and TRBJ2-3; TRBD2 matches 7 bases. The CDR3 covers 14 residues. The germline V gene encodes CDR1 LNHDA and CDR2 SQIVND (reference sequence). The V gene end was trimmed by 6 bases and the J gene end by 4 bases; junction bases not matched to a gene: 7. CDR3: CASRASGTSDTQYF. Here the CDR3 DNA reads TGTGCCAGTAGGGCTAGCGGTACGTCAGATACGCAGTATTTT.

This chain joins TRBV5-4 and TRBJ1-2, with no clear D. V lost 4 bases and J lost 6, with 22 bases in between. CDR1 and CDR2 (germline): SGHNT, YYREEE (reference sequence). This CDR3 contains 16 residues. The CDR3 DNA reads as TGTGCCAGCAGCCAGGTTTCTACATCCCTGTCCCATGGCTACACCTTC. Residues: CASSQVSTSLSHGYTF.

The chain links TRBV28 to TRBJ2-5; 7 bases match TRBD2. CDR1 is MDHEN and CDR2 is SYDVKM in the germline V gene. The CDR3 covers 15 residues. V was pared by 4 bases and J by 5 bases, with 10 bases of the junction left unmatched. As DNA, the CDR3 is TGTGCCAGCAGTTCCGGGGGGAGGATTTTGGAGACCCAGTACTTC. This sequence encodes CASSSGGRILETQYF.

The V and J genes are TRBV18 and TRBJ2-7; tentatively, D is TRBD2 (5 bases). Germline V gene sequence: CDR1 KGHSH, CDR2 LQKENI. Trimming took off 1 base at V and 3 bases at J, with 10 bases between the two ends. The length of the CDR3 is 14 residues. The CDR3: CASSPRGEVYEQYF. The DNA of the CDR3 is TGTGCCAGCTCACCACGGGGAGAGGTCTACGAGCAGTACTTC.

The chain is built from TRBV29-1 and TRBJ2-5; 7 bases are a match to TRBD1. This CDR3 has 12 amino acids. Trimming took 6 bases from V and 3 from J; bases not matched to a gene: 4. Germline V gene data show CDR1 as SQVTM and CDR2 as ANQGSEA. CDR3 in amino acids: CSVVTGEETQYF. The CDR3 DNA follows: TGCAGCGTCGTTACAGGGGAAGAGACCCAGTACTTC.

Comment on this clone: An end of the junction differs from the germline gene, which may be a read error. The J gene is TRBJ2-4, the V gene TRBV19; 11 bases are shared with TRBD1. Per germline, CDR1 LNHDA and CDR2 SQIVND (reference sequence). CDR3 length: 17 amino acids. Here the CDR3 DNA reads TGTGCCAGCAGTATAGCCGGGACAGGGGGGATCAGAAACATTCAGTACTTC. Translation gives CASSIAGTGGIRNIQYF. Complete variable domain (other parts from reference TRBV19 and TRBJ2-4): DGGITQSPKYLFRKEGQNVTLSCEQNLNHDAMYWYRQDPGQGLRLIYYSQIVNDFQKGDIAEGYSVSREKKESFPLTVTSAQKNPTAFYLCASSIAGTGGIRNIQYFGAGTRLSVL.

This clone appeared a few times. This chain's CDR3 is CASLPGWSYTGELFF. In DNA form, the CDR3 reads TGTGCCAGTCTACCCGGGTGGTCCTACACCGGGGAGCTGTTTTTT. The genes are TRBV19 and TRBJ2-2; no firm D call. The CDR3 length is 15 residues. Germline-derived CDR1 and CDR2 are LNHDA and SQIVND (reference sequence). Trimming cost V 8 bases and J 3 bases, with 16 bases left between them.